This record looks at one T cell receptor beta chain sequence and its context. This clone was detected ten times or more. Its antigen is currently not known. Nothing much larger sits one base from this clone, and base qualities are not available. These data come from a study of blood T cell repertoires in COVID-19 (TCRdb year 2020). Background on the whole study: Samples from collaborators originated in the United States, Italy and Spain and spanned both the acute and convalescent phases of COVID-19. The prospective study material was composed of cDNA or gDNA derived from T cells, B-cell-depleted T cells, or PBMCs. The dataset comprised deeply sampled blood TCRbeta repertoires from subjects exposed to, actively infected with, or recovered from COVID-19. The repertoires were released in a freely available public database meant as a resource for research on the immune response to SARS-CoV-2. The samples were drawn from two sources: the first 160 participants of the ongoing ImmuneRACE study, and over 1,000 subjects contributed by 6 global collaborators. Nearly every sample came with metadata listing a de-identified subject ID, COVID-19 status, age in years and sex. HLA class I and class II types, where available, came from metadata supplied by the sample provider rather than from assay-based typing.

Whole blood was collected in K2EDTA tubes by collaborating institutions according to the institutions' own protocols. For TCRbeta analysis, collaborators shipped samples as frozen whole blood, isolated PBMCs, or DNA extracted from either of those sample types. V lost 8 bases and J lost 5 bases, and the count of bases not matched to a germline gene is 8. Via the germline V gene, CDR1 is SGHVS and CDR2 FQNEAQ. Inclusive of the bounding cysteine and phenylalanine, the CDR3 is 13 residues long. Only the CDR3 region is kept as DNA, spanning 39 bases read in frame from base 1. The investigation overall reported the following: The amount of clinical and demographic metadata varied by source and participant and was provided uncurated.

TCRbeta CDR3 regions were amplified from genomic DNA using the immunoSEQ Assay, a bias-controlled multiplex PCR. The authors' analysis ran thus. Nucleated cell counts per sample were estimated from amplification of reference gene primers within the assay. To quantify the absolute abundance of each unique TCRbeta CDR3 rearrangement, sequence reads were collapsed and filtered. For each sample, productive Simpson clonality was calculated by taking the square root of Simpson's diversity index across productive rearrangements. TCRdb took this table from immuneACCESS and kept in-frame rearrangements with V and J called. Such tables lack part of the clones; where checked against another copy, unresolved V genes explain under half of the gap, and the rest is unexplained. V, J and clone size are taken as reported in that table, and D and trimming were inferred from the DNA itself. Across this sample there are some 180,000 clones, with around 85% seen only once. The biggest ten clones account for approximately 8.9% of the sample.

The receptor's source is a woman aged 60-75 years with acute or convalescent COVID-19. Source material: peripheral blood. This chain joins TRBV7-8 to TRBJ1-2, and TRBD1 aligns with 7 junction nucleotides. For the CDR3, the sequence is CASSGQQTYGYTF. The DNA sequence follows: TGTGCCAGCTCGGGACAGCAGACTTATGGCTACACCTTC.